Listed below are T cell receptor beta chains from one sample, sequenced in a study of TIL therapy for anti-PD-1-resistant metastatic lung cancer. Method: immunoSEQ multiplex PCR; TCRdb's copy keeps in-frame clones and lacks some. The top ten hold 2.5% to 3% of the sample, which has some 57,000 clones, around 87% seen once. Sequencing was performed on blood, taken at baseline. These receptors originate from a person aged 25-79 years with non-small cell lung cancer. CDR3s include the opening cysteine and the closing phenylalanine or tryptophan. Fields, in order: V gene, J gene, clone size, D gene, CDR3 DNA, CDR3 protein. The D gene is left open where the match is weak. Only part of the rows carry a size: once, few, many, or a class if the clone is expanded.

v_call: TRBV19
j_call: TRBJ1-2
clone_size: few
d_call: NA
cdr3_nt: TGTGCCAGTACGAAAGGGGTGATCTATGGCTACACCTTC
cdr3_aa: CASTKGVIYGYTF

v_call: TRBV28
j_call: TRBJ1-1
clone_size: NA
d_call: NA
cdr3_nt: TGTGCCAGCATCCCACGGGGGGGCACCACTGAAGCTTTCTTT
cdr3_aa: CASIPRGGTTEAFF

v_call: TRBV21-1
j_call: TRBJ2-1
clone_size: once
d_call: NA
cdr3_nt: TGTGCCAGCAGCAAAGGAAGAGTAAGGCAGACACCTTTAACCTACAATGAGCAGTTCTTC
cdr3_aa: CASSKGRVRQTPLTYNEQFF

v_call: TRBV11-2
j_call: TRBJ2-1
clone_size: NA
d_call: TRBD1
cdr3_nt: TGTGCCAGCCGTCGGACAGGGTCGTATGAGCAGTTCTTC
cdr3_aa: CASRRTGSYEQFF

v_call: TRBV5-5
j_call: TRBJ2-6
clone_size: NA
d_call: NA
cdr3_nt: TGTGCCAGCAGCTCTGGGGCCAACGTCCTGACTTTC
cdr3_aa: CASSSGANVLTF

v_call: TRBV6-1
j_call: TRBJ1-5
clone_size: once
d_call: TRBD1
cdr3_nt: TGTGCCAGCATTGACAGGGGGATCCGTGTTTTGAGCAATCAGCCCCAGCATTTT
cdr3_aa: CASIDRGIRVLSNQPQHF

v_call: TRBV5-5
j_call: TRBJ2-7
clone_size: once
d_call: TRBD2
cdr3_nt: TGTGCCAGCAGCTTTTATGCTAGCGGGGCCCATACCTACGAGCAGTACTTC
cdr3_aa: CASSFYASGAHTYEQYF

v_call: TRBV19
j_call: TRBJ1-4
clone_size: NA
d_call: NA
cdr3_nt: TGTGCCAGTAGCACCTGGGGCCTCCAGGGTGAAAAACTGTTTTTT
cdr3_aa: CASSTWGLQGEKLFF

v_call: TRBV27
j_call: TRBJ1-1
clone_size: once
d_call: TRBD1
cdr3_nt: TGTGCCAGTTCCTCCGGGGCAGGGGGGCCGGGACTCACTGAAGCTTTCTTT
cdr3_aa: CASSSGAGGPGLTEAFF

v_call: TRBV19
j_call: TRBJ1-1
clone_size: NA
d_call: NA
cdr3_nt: TGTGCCAGTACTGGGAACACTGAAGCTTTCTTT
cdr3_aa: CASTGNTEAFF

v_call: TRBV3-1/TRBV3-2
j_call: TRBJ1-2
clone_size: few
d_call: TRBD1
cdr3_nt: TGTGCCAGCAGCCAAGGGGGAACAGGGGCCGGTGGCTACACCTTC
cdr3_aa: CASSQGGTGAGGYTF

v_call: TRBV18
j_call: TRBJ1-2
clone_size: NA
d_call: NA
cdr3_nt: TGTGCCAGCTCACAAACCGGGACGGCGAACTATGGCTACACCTTC
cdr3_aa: CASSQTGTANYGYTF

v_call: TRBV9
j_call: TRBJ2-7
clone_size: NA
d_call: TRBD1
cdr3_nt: TGTGCCAGCAGCTACGAATGGCAGGGGGCCTACGAGCAGTACTTC
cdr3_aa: CASSYEWQGAYEQYF

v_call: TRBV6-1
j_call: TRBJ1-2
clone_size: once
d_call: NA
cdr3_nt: TGTGCCAGCAGTGAACGGGACGGGTCAAAGTATGGCTACACCTTC
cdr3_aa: CASSERDGSKYGYTF

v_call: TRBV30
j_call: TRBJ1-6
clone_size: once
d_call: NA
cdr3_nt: TGTGCCTGGAGTGTGGAGAGCTCCTATAATTCACCCCTCCACTTT
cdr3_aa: CAWSVESSYNSPLHF

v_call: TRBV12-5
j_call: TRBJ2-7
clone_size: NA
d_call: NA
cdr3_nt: TGTGCTAGTGGTTTGTCGGTTGGGGCAAGTAATGAAGTGTATCTCTACGAGCAGTACTTC
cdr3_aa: CASGLSVGASNEVYLYEQYF

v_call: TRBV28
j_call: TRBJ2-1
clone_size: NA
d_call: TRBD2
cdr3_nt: TGTGCCAGCAGTGATAGACTAGCGGAAGGGTACAATGAGCAGTTCTTC
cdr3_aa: CASSDRLAEGYNEQFF

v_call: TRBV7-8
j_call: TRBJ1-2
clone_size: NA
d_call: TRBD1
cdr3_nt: TGTGCCAGCACTCTGGCAGGGGGCGATGGCTACACCTTC
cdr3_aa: CASTLAGGDGYTF

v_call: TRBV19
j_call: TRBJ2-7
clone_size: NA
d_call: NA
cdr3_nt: TGTGCCAGTAGTATAGGGAGTAGCGCCAACTCCTACGAGCAGTACTTC
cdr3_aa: CASSIGSSANSYEQYF

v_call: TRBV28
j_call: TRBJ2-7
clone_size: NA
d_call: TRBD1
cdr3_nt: TGTGCCAGCAGGACTACGACAGGGGGGGTGGAGCAGTACTTC
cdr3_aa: CASRTTTGGVEQYF

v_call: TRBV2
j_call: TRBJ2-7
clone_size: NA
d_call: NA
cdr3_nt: TGTGCCAGCAGCGAAACAGTCTTAATCTCCTACGAGCAGTACTTC
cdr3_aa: CASSETVLISYEQYF

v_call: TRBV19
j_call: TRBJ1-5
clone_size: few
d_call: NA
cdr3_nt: TGTGCCAGTAGTTCGCGGACAGACAATCAGCCCCAGCATTTT
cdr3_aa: CASSSRTDNQPQHF

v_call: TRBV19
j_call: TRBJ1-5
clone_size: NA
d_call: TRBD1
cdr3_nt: TGTGCCAGTAGTAGCTCCGGGACAGGGGAGGGCAATCAGCCCCAGCATTTT
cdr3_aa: CASSSSGTGEGNQPQHF

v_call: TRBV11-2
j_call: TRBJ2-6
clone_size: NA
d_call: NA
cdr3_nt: TGTGCCAGCAGCTTACGCCGGGCCACCTCCCCATCTGGGGCCAACGTCCTGACTTTC
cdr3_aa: CASSLRRATSPSGANVLTF

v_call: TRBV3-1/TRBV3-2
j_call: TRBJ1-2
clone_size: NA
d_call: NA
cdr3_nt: TGTGCCAGCAGCCAAGATAGGCGAGGGAAAAGAGCTAACTATGGCTACACCTTC
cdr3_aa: CASSQDRRGKRANYGYTF

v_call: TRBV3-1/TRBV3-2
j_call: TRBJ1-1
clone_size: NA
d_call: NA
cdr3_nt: TGTGCCAGCAGCCACCAAGTGGGGGCTTTCTTT
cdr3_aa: CASSHQVGAFF

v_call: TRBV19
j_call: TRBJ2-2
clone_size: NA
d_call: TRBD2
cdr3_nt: TGTGCCAGTAGTCCTTTAGCGGGGGGGACCGGGGAGCTGTTTTTT
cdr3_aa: CASSPLAGGTGELFF

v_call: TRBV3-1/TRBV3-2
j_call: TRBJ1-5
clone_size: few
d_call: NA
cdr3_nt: TGTGCCAGCAGCCAAGAGGGTGGTTATAGCAATCAGCCCCAGCATTTT
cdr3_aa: CASSQEGGYSNQPQHF

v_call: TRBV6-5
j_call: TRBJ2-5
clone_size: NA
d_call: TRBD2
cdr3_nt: TGTGCCAGCAGTTACCAGCGGGGTGGAGCTGAGACCCAGTACTTC
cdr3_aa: CASSYQRGGAETQYF

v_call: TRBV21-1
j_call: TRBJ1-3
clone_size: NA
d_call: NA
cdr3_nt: TGTGCCAGCACCCCAAAACAACCCCCGTACGTCATATATTTT
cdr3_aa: CASTPKQPPYVIYF

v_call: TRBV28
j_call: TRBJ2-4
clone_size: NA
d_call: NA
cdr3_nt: TGTGCCAGCAACCCCCCACTTATGCTAGCCAAAAACATTCAGTACTTC
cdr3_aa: CASNPPLMLAKNIQYF

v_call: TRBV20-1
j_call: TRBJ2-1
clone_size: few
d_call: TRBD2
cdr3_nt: TGCAGTGCTAGTGGAATTGCGGCGGGAGGGCCAGCATACAATGAGCAGTTCTTC
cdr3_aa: CSASGIAAGGPAYNEQFF

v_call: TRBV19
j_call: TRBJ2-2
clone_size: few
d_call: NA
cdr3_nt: TGTGCCAGTAGTATCAGCAGGGCGGACACCGGGGAGCTGTTTTTT
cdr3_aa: CASSISRADTGELFF

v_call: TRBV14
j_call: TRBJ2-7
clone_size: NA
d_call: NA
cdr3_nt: TGTGCCAGCAGCCAAGGGAGGCGCTACGAGCAGTACTTC
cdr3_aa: CASSQGRRYEQYF

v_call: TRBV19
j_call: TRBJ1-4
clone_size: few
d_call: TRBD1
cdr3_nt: TGTGCCAGTAGTAGTGGACAGGCGACTAATGAAAAACTGTTTTTT
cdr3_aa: CASSSGQATNEKLFF

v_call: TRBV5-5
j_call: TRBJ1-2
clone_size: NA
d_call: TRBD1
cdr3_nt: TGTGCCAGCAGCCGAAGTGGGACAGGAAACTATGGCTACACCTTC
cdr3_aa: CASSRSGTGNYGYTF

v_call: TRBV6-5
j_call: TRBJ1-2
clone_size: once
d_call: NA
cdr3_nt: TGTGCCAGCAGCTTGACAGCCATAGCTAACTATGGCTACACCTTC
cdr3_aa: CASSLTAIANYGYTF